This TCR beta chain appears in the sequencing data of a study of cytomegalovirus exposure and HLA in healthy donors. The V and J ends lost 4 bases and 6 bases, in that order; junction bases with no gene match: 11. CDR3 length equals 17 residues. The germline V gene encodes CDR1 LGHNA and CDR2 YSLEER. The PCR was carried out with 60 Vbeta primers and 13 Jbeta primers. Profiling relied on immunoSEQ multiplex PCR, and the TCRdb table lists in-frame clones only, not all of them. The data hold 150,000 to 250,000 clones, with 82% observed a single time. Material for sequencing was PBMCs. The rearrangement uses TRBV4-3 and TRBJ2-6, with 8 bases fitting TRBD1. The receptor was derived from a woman aged 45-60 years in good health and CMV-seropositive. The CDR3 sequence: CASSRGGQGLLANVLTF. The CDR3 DNA follows: TGCGCCAGCAGCCGGGGTGGACAGGGCCTTTTGGCCAACGTCCTGACTTTC.